This TCR beta chain was identified during a study of blood T cell repertoires in COVID-19. Background on the study: Material from acute and convalescent COVID-19 was sourced from the United States, Italy and Spain.

Authors' processing steps: Estimates of nucleated cell counts were drawn from the amplification of reference gene primers. The method was immunoSEQ multiplex PCR; TCRdb's version includes in-frame clones alone and lacks a portion of them. V and J calls and clone size are as listed in that table; D and trimming were resolved from the DNA. This sample has approximately 380,000 clones, with around 84% found just once. V was cut by 5 bases and J by 0 bases, with 11 bases left in between. Per the germline V gene, CDR1 is SGHAT and CDR2 is FQNNGV. The CDR3 covers 15 residues. The chain uses TRBV11-2 and TRBJ1-3; a possible D gene is TRBD1 (6 bases). The sample comprised peripheral blood. The TCR was taken from a young woman with acute or convalescent COVID-19. CDR3 DNA sequence: TGTGCCAGCAGCAGGGACACTATCTCTGGAAACACCATATATTTT. It yields the protein CASSRDTISGNTIYF.